This entry lists 7 T cell receptor beta chains sequenced from one sample in a study of Tregs in tolerant kidney transplant recipients. The nonmyeloablative bone marrow transplants came from related graft donors, with transient mixed chimerism. Profiled with immunoSEQ multiplex PCR; TCRdb holds only in-frame clones, not every one. This sample carries 5,300 or so clones, with approximately 7% going to the ten biggest clones. Source: CD4+ T cells from blood (PBMCs), taken roughly 15 months after the transplant. Receptors were obtained from a human patient who received a combined kidney and bone marrow transplant. Certain T cells may be donor cells from the graft.

Considering frequency, this clone is large. The read halts 3 residues ahead of the CDR3 end, with the missing end drawn from the germline J gene. V gene TRBV20-1 combines with J gene TRBJ1-2; the match to TRBD1 covers 8 bases. The CDR3 covers 13 residues. V trimming: 1 base; J trimming: 5 bases; junction bases outside the gene matches: 3. Germline V gene sequence: CDR1 DFQATT, CDR2 SNEGSKA (reference sequence). CDR3 DNA (partial): TGCAGTGCTAGAGGGACAGGGAAGTATGGC. This translates into CSARGTGKYG. The whole CDR3 protein is CSARGTGKYGYTF.

Regarding this clone: Sequencing ends 3 residues short of the CDR3 end; the germline J gene provides the rest. V and J are TRBV2 and TRBJ1-2; D is perhaps TRBD1 (5 bases). The CDR3 runs 12 residues. From germline, CDR1 is SNHLY and CDR2 FYNNEI. The V end lost 9 bases, the J end lost 5 bases, and 13 bases lay between the germline ends. CDR3 bases read: TGTGCCAGTCAACCGGACACTTATGGC. Its protein product is CASQPDTYG. The whole CDR3 reads CASQPDTYGYTF.

This clone is classed as medium-sized (0.01 to 0.1%) by frequency. Sequencing ends 3 residues short of the CDR3 end; the germline J gene provides the rest. V is TRBV29-1 and J is TRBJ1-1; TRBD1 matches 11 bases. CDR3 size: 13 residues. The germline V gene has CDR1 SQVTM and CDR2 ANQGSEA. The V gene end was trimmed by 7 bases and the J gene end by 4 bases; junction bases not matched to a gene: 5. The CDR3 reads CSAGQGAGTEAFF. The sequenced CDR3 bases are TGCAGCGCCGGACAGGGGGCAGGCACTGAA.

About this clone itself: From the germline J gene comes the end of the CDR3, since the read stops 3 residues before it. V and J are TRBV7-6 and TRBJ2-7; D possibly corresponds to TRBD1 (5 bases). The V gene's germline CDR1 is SGHVS and CDR2 FNYEAQ. The CDR3 has 14 amino acids. V shed 1 base and J shed 2 bases, with 9 bases lying between them. This CDR3 reads CASSLEQGAYEQYF. Incomplete CDR3 DNA: TGTGCCAGCAGCTTAGAACAAGGGGCCTACGAG.

With respect to this clone: The read stops 3 residues short of the end of the CDR3; the missing end is completed from the germline J gene. The V and J genes are TRBV5-1 and TRBJ2-7, with a tentative D call TRBD2 (6 bases). The CDR3 is made up of 16 amino acids. Germline loops: CDR1 SGHRS, CDR2 YFSETQ. The germline V and J ends were trimmed by 3 bases and 2 bases, with 18 bases remaining between them. CDR3 loop: CASSYSLAEPPYEQYF. The CDR3 DNA, read in part, is TGCGCCAGCAGCTATTCATTAGCGGAACCTCCCTACGAG. The variable domain in full, with the rest retrieved from reference TRBV5-1 and TRBJ2-7, is KAGVTQTPRYLIKTRGQQVTLSCSPISGHRSVSWYQQTPGQGLQFLFEYFSETQRNKGNFPGRFSGRQFSNSRSEMNVSTLELGDSALYLCASSYSLAEPPYEQYFGPGTRLTVT.

In terms of frequency, this clone is large. Read sequence stops 3 residues before the CDR3 end, and the germline J gene provides the missing end. V usage is TRBV7-2 and J usage is TRBJ1-4, with D possibly being TRBD1 (6 bases). V was clipped by 5 bases and J by 3 bases, with 13 bases between them. This CDR3 has 15 amino acids. From germline, CDR1 is SGHTA and CDR2 FQGNSA. The sequenced CDR3 bases are TGTGCCAGCAGCCCAGGGGTGGGAGCTAATGAAAAA. Its translation is CASSPGVGANEK. The CDR3 in full is CASSPGVGANEKLFF.

Remarks on this clone: The read comes to an end 3 residues before the CDR3 does, leaving the germline J gene to fill in the end. This chain connects TRBV5-5 to TRBJ2-7; TRBD2 agrees at 7 bases. From germline, CDR1 is SGHKS and CDR2 YYEKEE (reference sequence). The CDR3 is made up of 13 amino acids. J lost 2 bases, V lost 4 bases, and 3 bases had no gene match. CDR3 sequence reads: CASSPTSAYEQYF. CDR3 DNA (partial): TGTGCCAGCAGCCCTACTAGCGCCTACGAG.